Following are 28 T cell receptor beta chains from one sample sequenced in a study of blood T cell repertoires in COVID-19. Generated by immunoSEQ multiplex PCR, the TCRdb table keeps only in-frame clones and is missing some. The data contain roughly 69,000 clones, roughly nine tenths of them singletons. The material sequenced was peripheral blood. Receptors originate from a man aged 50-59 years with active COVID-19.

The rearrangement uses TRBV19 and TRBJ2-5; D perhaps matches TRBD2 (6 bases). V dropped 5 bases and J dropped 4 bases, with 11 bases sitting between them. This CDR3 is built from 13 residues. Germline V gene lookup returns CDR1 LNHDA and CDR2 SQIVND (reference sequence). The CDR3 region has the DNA TGTGCCAGTAGTCAACGGGACTTAGAGACCCAGTACTTC. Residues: CASSQRDLETQYF.

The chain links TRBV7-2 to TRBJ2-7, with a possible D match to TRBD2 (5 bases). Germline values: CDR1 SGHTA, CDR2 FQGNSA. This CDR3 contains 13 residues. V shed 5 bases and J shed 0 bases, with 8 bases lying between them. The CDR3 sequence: CASSRTPSYEQYF. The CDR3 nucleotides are TGTGCCAGCAGCCGGACTCCCTCCTACGAGCAGTACTTC.

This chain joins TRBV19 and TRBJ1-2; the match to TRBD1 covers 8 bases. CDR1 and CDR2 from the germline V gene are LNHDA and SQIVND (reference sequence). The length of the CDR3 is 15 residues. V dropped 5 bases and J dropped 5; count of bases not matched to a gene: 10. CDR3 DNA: TGTGCCAGTAGTCCATGGACAGGGCCACGATATGGCTACACCTTC. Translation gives CASSPWTGPRYGYTF.

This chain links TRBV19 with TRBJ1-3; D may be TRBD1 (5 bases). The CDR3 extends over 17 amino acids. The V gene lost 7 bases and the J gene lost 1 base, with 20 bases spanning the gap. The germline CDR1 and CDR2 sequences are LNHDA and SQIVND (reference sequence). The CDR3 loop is CASIRRVGQGSGNTIYF. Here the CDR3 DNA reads TGTGCCAGTATCAGAAGAGTCGGGCAGGGATCTGGAAACACCATATATTTT.

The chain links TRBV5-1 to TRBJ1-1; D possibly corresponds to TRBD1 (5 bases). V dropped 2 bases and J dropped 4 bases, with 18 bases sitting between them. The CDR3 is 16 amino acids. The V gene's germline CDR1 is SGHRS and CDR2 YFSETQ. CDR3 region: CASSLSAVRVSTEAFF. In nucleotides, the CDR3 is TGCGCCAGCAGCTTAAGCGCAGTCAGGGTATCCACTGAAGCTTTCTTT.

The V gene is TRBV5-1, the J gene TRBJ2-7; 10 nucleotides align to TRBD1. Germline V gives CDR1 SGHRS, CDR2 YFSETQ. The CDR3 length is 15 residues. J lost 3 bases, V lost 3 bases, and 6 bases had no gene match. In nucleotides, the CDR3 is TGCGCCAGCAGCTCGGGACAGGGGAAGATCTACGAGCAGTACTTC. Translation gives CASSSGQGKIYEQYF.

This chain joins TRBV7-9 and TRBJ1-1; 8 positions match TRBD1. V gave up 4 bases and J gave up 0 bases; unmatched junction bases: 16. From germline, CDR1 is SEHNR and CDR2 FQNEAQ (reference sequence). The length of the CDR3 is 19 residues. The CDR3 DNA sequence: TGTGCCAGCAGCTCCCTACGGGGTTTTCCAGGGGGCCTGAACACTGAAGCTTTCTTT. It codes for CASSSLRGFPGGLNTEAFF. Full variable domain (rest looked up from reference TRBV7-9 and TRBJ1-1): DTGVSQNPRHKITKRGQNVTFRCDPISEHNRLYWYRQTLGQGPEFLTYFQNEAQLEKSRLLSDRFSAERPKGSFSTLEIQRTEQGDSAMYLCASSSLRGFPGGLNTEAFFGQGTRLTVV.

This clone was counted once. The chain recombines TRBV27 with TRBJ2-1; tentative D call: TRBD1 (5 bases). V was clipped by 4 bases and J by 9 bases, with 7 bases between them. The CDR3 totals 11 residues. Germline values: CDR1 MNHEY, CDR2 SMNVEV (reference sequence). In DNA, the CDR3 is TGTGCCAGCAGTTCACAGGTTGAGCAGTTCTTC. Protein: CASSSQVEQFF.

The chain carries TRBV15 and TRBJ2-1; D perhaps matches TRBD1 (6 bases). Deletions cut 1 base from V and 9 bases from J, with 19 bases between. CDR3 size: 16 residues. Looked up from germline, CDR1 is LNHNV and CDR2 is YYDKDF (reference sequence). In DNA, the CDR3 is TGTGCCACCAGCAGAGTGGGGGCAGGGATGAAAATTGAGCAGTTCTTC. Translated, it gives CATSRVGAGMKIEQFF.

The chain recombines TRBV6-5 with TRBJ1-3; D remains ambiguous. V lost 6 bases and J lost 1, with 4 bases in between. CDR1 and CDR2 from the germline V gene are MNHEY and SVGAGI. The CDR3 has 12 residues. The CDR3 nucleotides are TGTGCCAGCAGCCCGTCTGGAAACACCATATATTTT. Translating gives CASSPSGNTIYF.

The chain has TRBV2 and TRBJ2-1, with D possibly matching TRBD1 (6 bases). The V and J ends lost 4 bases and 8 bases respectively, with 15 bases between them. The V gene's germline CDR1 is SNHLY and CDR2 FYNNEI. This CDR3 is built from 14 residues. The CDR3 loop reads CASSVDWGQDEQFF. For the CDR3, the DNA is TGTGCCAGCAGTGTCGATTGGGGGCAAGATGAGCAGTTCTTC.

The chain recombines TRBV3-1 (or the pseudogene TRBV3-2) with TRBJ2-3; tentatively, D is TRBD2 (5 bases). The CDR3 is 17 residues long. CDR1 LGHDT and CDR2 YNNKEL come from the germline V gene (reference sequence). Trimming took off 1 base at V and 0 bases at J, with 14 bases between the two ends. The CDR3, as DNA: TGTGCCAGCAGCCAAGGTCGGACTGCATCTAGCACAGATACGCAGTATTTT. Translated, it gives CASSQGRTASSTDTQYF.

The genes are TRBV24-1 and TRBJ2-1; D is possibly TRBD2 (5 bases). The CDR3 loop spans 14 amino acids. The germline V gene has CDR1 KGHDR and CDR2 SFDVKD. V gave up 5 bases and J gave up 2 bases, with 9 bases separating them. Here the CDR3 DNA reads TGTGCCACCAGTGCTAGCTTCCCCTACAATGAGCAGTTCTTC. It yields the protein CATSASFPYNEQFF.

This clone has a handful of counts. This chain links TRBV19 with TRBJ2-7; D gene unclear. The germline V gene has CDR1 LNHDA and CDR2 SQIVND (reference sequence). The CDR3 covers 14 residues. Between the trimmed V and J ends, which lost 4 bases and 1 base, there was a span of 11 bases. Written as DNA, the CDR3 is TGTGCCAGTAGTAGTCCCAGCGTATCCTACGAGCAGTACTTC. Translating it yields CASSSPSVSYEQYF.

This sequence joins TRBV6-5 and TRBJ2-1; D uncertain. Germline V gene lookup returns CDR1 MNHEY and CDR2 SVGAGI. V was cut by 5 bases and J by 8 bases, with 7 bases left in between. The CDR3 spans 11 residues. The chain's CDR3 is CASSTTDEQFF. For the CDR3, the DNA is TGTGCCAGCAGTACAACAGATGAGCAGTTCTTC.

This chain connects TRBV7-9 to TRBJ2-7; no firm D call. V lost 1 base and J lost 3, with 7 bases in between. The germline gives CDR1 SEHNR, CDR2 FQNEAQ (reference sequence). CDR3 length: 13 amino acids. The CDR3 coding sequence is TGTGCCAGCAGCTTAGTATCCGGCTACGAGCAGTACTTC. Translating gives CASSLVSGYEQYF.

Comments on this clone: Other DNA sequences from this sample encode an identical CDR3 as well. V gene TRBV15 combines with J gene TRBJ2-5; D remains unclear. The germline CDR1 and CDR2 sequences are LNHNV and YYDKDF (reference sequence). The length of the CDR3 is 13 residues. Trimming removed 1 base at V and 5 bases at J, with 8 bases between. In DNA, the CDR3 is TGTGCCACCAGCAGAGGCGGCTGGGAGACCCAGTACTTC. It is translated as CATSRGGWETQYF.

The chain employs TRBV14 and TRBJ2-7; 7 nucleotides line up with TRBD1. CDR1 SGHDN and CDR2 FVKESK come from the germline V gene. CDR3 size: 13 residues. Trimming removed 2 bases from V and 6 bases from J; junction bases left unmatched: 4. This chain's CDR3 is CASSQSRGSEQYF. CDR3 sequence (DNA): TGTGCCAGCAGCCAATCCAGGGGGTCCGAGCAGTACTTC.

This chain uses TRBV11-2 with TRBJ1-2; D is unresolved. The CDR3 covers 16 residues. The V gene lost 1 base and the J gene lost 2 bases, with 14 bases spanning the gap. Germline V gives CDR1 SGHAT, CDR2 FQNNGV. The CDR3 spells CASSLGVGGINYGYTF. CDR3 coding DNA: TGTGCCAGCAGCTTAGGGGTAGGAGGGATAAACTATGGCTACACCTTC.

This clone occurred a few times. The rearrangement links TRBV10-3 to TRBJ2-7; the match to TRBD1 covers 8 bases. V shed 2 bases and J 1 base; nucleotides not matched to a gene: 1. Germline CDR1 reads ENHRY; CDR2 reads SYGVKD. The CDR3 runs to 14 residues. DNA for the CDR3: TGTGCCATCAGTGAGACAGGGGGGTCCTACGAGCAGTACTTC. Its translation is CAISETGGSYEQYF.

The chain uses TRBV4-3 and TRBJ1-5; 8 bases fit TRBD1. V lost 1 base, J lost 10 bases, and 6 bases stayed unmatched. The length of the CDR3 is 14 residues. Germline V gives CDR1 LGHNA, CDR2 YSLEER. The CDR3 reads CASSQVRQGYPQHF. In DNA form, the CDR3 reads TGCGCCAGCAGCCAAGTGAGACAGGGGTATCCCCAGCATTTT.

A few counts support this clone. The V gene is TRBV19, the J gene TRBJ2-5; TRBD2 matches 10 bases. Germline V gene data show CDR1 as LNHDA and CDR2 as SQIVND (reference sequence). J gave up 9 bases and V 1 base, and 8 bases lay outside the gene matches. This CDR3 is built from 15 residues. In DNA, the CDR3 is TGTGCCAGTAGTATAGTGGCTAGCGGGGGTCGGGCCCAGTACTTC. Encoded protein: CASSIVASGGRAQYF.

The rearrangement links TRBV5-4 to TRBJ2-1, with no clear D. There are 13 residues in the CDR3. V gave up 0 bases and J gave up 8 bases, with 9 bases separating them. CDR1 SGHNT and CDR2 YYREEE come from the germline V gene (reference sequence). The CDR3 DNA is TGTGCCAGCAGCTTGGTCAGTCTGGATGAGCAGTTCTTC. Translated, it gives CASSLVSLDEQFF.

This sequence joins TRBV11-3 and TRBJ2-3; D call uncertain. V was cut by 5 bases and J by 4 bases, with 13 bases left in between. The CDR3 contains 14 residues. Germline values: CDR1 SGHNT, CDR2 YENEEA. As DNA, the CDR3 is TGTGCCAGCAGCAAAACCCACGCGGCAGATACGCAGTATTTT. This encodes CASSKTHAADTQYF.

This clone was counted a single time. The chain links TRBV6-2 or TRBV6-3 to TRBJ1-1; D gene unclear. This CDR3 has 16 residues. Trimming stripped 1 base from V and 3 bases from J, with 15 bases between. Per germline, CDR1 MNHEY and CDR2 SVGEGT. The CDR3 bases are TGTGCCAGCAGTTACTGGTCGCCGAGCCCATACACTGAAGCTTTCTTT. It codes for CASSYWSPSPYTEAFF.

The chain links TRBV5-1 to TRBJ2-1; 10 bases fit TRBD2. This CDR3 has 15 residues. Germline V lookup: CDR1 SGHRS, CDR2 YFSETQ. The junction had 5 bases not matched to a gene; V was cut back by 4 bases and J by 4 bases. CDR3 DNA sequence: TGCGCCAGCAGCGCTGCTAGCGGGAGTTACAATGAGCAGTTCTTC. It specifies CASSAASGSYNEQFF.

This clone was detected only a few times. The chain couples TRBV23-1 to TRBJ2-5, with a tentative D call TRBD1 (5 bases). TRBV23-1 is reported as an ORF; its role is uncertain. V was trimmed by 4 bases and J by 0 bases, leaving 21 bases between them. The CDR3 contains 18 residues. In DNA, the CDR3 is TGCGCCAGCAGTCCCAGAACCTATAAGCGACAGTACCAAGAGACCCAGTACTTC. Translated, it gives CASSPRTYKRQYQETQYF.

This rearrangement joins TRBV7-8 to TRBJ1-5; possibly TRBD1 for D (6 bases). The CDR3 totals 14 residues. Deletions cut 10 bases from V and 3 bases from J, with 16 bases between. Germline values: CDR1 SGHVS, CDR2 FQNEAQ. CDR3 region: CATGAADPNQPQHF. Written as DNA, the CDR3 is TGTGCCACAGGGGCAGCCGATCCCAATCAGCCCCAGCATTTT.